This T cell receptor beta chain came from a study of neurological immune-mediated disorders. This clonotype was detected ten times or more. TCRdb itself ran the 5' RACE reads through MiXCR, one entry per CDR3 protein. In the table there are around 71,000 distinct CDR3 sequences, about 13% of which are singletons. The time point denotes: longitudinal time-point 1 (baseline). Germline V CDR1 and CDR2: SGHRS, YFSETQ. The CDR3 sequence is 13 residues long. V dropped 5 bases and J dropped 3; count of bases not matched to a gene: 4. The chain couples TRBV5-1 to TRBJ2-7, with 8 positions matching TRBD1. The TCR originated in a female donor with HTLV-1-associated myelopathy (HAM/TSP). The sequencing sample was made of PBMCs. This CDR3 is CASSTGQGYEQYF. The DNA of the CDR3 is TGCGCCAGCAGTACCGGACAGGGCTACGAGCAGTACTTC.